This T cell receptor beta chain was sequenced in a study of T-cell memory formation after mild COVID-19. Study-wide context: Largely, TCR clusters stayed within a single donor.

From the 5' RACE reads, TCRdb called clonotypes with MiXCR, one entry per CDR3 protein. Of about 250,000 distinct CDR3 sequences listed, approximately 15% are singletons. A note on this clonotype: The target antigen is unknown.

This CDR3 is 15 amino acids long. V lost 5 bases and J lost 9, with 17 bases in between. The germline gives CDR1 SNHLY, CDR2 FYNNEI. Study-wide results and limits: Whether day 37 second-wave clones are SARS-CoV-2-specific was not confirmed. Contracting clones from day 15 to 85 had balanced CD4/CD8; later expanders favoured CD4+.

What was sequenced was PBMCs or a T cell subset sorted from them (not recorded which). V usage is TRBV2 and J usage is TRBJ1-6; perhaps TRBD1 as D (6 bases). This TCR was recovered from an adult woman who had mild COVID-19 (a few samples of this study predate the infection). Cell type and time point are not known. The CDR3, as DNA: TGTGCCAGCAGTCCACAGGGAACCCTAGGTTCACCCCTCCACTTT. Translating it yields CASSPQGTLGSPLHF.